These T cell receptor beta chains were read from a single sample in a study of cytomegalovirus exposure and HLA in healthy donors. Generated by immunoSEQ multiplex PCR, the TCRdb table keeps only in-frame clones and is missing some. The sample yields about 120,000 clones, approximately 88% seen once. Sequenced material: PBMCs. The receptor source for this set is a young woman in good health and CMV-seronegative. CDR3s include the opening cysteine and the closing phenylalanine or tryptophan. Fields, in order: J gene, clone size, D gene, V gene, CDR3 protein, CDR3 DNA. A D gene is named only where the DNA matches it firmly. Only part of the rows carry a size: once, few, many, or a class if the clone is expanded.

TRBJ2-1 once - TRBV7-3 CASSPGLFSYNEQFF TGTGCCAGCAGCCCTGGGCTATTCTCCTACAATGAGCAGTTCTTC
TRBJ1-1 once - TRBV28 CASSFGPVNTEAFF TGTGCCAGCAGTTTTGGTCCGGTGAACACTGAAGCTTTCTTT
TRBJ2-2 - TRBD2 TRBV30 CAWSRGGRAAGELFF TGTGCCTGGAGTCGGGGCGGGAGGGCGGCCGGGGAGCTGTTTTTT
TRBJ2-3 - TRBD2 TRBV28 CASSSGLLTQYF TGTGCCAGCAGTTCGGGACTACTAACGCAGTATTTT
TRBJ1-5 - - TRBV7-6 CASSADSNQPQHF TGTGCCAGCAGCGCAGATAGCAATCAGCCCCAGCATTTT
TRBJ2-1 once TRBD2 TRBV9 CASSSPSRSGTYNEQFF TGTGCCAGCAGCTCCCCCTCGAGGAGCGGGACCTACAATGAGCAGTTCTTC
TRBJ2-7 - - TRBV28 CASPRGIPCAEQYF TGTGCCAGCCCCCGGGGGATACCGTGCGCCGAGCAGTACTTC
TRBJ2-2 - - TRBV30 CAWKEEGAAGELFF TGTGCCTGGAAGGAGGAGGGGGCCGCCGGGGAGCTGTTTTTT
TRBJ2-3 - - TRBV4-1 CASSPLTGTDTQYF TGCGCCAGCAGCCCCCTAACAGGCACAGATACGCAGTATTTT
TRBJ2-1 - TRBD2 TRBV4-2 CASSQEAGGPGEQFF TGTGCCAGCAGCCAAGAAGCGGGAGGGCCCGGGGAGCAGTTCTTC
TRBJ2-5 - TRBD1 TRBV7-2 CASSLDGQGETQYF TGTGCCAGCAGCTTAGATGGACAGGGGGAGACCCAGTACTTC
TRBJ1-1 - - TRBV30 CAWSPGRTEAFF TGTGCCTGGAGCCCAGGTAGAACTGAAGCTTTCTTT
TRBJ2-7 - - TRBV5-1 CASSLGGGSYEQYF TGCGCCAGCAGCTTGGGAGGGGGCTCCTACGAGCAGTACTTC
TRBJ2-3 - - TRBV2 CASIFDSSSTDTQYF TGTGCCAGCATTTTCGACTCATCTAGCACAGATACGCAGTATTTT
TRBJ1-2 - - TRBV9 CASSGAPVVYGYTF TGTGCCAGCAGCGGGGCCCCTGTAGTCTATGGCTACACCTTC
TRBJ2-7 once - TRBV11-3 CASGAVTENIHEQYF TGTGCCAGCGGCGCCGTCACAGAAAATATCCACGAGCAGTACTTC
TRBJ1-2 - - TRBV7-9 CASSLALTENYGYTF TGTGCCAGCAGCTTAGCGCTAACCGAGAACTATGGCTACACCTTC
TRBJ2-7 - TRBD1 TRBV6-1 CASMRTGGSYEQYF TGTGCCAGCATGCGGACAGGGGGGAGCTACGAGCAGTACTTC
TRBJ1-2 - - TRBV6-6 CASSSPGQGNYGYTF TGTGCCAGCAGCTCACCGGGACAAGGGAACTATGGCTACACCTTC
TRBJ2-7 - - TRBV5-6 CASSYTYEQYF TGTGCCAGCAGCTACACCTACGAGCAGTACTTC
TRBJ2-7 - TRBD1 TRBV7-2 CASSRGQGDYEQYF TGTGCCAGCAGCAGAGGGCAGGGGGACTACGAGCAGTACTTC
TRBJ2-7 - TRBD1 TRBV28 CASSFSQGAHEQYF TGTGCCAGCAGTTTCTCACAGGGGGCGCACGAGCAGTACTTC
TRBJ2-7 - - TRBV11-3 CASSYLDSYEQYF TGTGCCAGCAGCTACCTGGACAGCTACGAGCAGTACTTC